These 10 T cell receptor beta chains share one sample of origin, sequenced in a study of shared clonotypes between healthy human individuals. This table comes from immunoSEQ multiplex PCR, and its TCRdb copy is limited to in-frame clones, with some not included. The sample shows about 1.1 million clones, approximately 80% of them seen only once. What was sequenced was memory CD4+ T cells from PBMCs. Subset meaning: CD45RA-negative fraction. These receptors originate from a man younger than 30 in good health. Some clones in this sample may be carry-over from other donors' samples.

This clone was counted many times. The CDR3 reads CASSQGPGGVDTQYF. The CDR3 DNA is TGCGCCAGCAGCCAAGGGCCGGGAGGGGTAGATACGCAGTATTTT. This chain connects TRBV4-3 to TRBJ2-3; 8 nucleotides align to TRBD2. With 1 base clipped from V and 5 bases from J, the junction kept 5 bases outside the gene matches. The CDR3 is made up of 15 amino acids. Germline CDR1 is LGHNA and CDR2 is YSLEER.

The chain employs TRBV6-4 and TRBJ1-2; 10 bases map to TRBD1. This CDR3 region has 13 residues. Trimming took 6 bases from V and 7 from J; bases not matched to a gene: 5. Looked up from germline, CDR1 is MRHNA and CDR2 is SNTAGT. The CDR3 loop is CASRPGQGTGYTF. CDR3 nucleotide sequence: TGTGCCAGCAGGCCGGGACAGGGGACTGGCTACACCTTC.

The CDR3 bases are TGTGCCAGCAGTGGGGTCAGTGGCTCCTACAATGAGCAGTTCTTC. Translating it yields CASSGVSGSYNEQFF. This sequence joins TRBV28 and TRBJ2-1; D is ambiguous. V lost 5 bases to trimming and J lost 0 bases, with 11 bases between them. Germline V gene lookup returns CDR1 MDHEN and CDR2 SYDVKM. The CDR3 is 15 amino acids.

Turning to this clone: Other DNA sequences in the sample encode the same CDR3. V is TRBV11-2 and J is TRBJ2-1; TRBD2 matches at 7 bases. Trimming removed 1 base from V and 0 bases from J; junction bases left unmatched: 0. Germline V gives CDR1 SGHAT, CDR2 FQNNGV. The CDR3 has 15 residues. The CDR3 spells CASSLGTSSYNEQFF. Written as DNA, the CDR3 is TGTGCCAGCAGCTTAGGGACTAGCTCCTACAATGAGCAGTTCTTC.

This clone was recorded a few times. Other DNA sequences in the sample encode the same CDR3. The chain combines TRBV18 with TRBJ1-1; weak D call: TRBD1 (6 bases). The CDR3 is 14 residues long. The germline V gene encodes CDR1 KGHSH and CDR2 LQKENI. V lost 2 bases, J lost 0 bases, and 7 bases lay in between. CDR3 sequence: CASSPDRLNTEAFF. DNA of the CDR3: TGTGCCAGCTCACCAGACAGGCTGAACACTGAAGCTTTCTTT.

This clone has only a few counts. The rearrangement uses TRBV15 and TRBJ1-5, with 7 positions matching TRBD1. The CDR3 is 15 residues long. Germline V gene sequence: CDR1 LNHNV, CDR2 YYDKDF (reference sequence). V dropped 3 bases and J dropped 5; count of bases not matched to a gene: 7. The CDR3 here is CATSSTGVSDQPQHF. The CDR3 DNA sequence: TGTGCCACCAGCAGTACAGGGGTTTCAGATCAGCCCCAGCATTTT.

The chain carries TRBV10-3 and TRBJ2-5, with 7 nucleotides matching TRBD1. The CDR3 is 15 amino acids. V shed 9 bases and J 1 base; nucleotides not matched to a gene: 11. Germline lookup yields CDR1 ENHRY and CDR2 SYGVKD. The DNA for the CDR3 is TGTGCCATTCGGGTGGGGGCAGGGGGCCAAGAGACCCAGTACTTC. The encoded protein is CAIRVGAGGQETQYF.

CDR3 protein: CASSLGGAGLQYNEQFF. The CDR3 DNA is TGTGCCAGCAGCTTGGGGGGAGCGGGACTACAATACAATGAGCAGTTCTTC. The V gene is TRBV5-4, the J gene TRBJ2-1, with TRBD2 identical over 7 bases. This CDR3 has 17 amino acids. Per the germline V gene, CDR1 is SGHNT and CDR2 is YYREEE (reference sequence). V shed 0 bases, J shed 4 bases, and the junction held 10 bases outside the gene matches. Using reference TRBV5-4 and TRBJ2-1 for the parts outside the CDR3, the full variable domain is ETGVTQSPTHLIKTRGQQVTLRCSSQSGHNTVSWYQQALGQGPQFIFQYYREEENGRGNFPPRFSGLQFPNYSSELNVNALELDDSALYLCASSLGGAGLQYNEQFFGPGTRLTVL.

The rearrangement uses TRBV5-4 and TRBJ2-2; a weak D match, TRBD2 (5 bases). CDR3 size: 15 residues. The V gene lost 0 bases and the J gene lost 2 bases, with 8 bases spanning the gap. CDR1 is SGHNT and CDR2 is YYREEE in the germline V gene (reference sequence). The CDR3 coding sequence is TGTGCCAGCAGCTTGGCCCGGACTAACACCGGGGAGCTGTTTTTT. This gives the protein CASSLARTNTGELFF.

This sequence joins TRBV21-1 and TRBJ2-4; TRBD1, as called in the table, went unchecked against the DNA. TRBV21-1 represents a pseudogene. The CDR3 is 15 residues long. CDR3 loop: CASSKEGSGANIQYF. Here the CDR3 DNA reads TGTGCCAGCAGCAAAGAGGGCTCAGGGGCGAACATTCAGTACTTC.